This T cell receptor beta chain originates from a study of shared clonotypes between healthy human individuals. V lost 2 bases to trimming and J lost 4 bases; unmatched junction nucleotides: 6. The CDR3 contains 15 residues. Germline assignment: CDR1 SGHRS and CDR2 YFSETQ. The assay was immunoSEQ multiplex PCR, and TCRdb's table has in-frame clones only and misses some. The sample yields about 2.5 million clones, roughly 92% seen once. About this clone: Its antigen remains unidentified.

Findings and caveats of the study: The study found lower generation probabilities in non-shared clonotypes than in those shared by all four donors.

The sequence was collected from a man aged 18 to 29 in good health. Some clones in this sample may be carry-over from other donors' samples. The sample consisted of naive CD4+ T cells from PBMCs. Subset here: CD45RA+ positively selected. The gene calls are TRBV5-1 and TRBJ2-7; 10 bases are shared with TRBD1. CDR3 sequence (DNA): TGCGCCAGCAGCTTATCTGGACAGGGGGGATACGAGCAGTACTTC. Its protein is CASSLSGQGGYEQYF.